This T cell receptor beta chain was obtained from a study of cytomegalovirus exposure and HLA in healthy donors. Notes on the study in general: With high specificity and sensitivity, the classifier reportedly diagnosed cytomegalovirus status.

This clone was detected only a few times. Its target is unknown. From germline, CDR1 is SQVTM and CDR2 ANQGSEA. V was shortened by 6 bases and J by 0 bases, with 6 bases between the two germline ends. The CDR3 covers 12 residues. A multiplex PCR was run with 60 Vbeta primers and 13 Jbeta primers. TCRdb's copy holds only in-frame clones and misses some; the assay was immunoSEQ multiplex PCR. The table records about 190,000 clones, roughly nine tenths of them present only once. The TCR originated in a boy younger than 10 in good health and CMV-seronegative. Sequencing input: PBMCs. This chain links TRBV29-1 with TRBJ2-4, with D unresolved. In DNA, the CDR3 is TGCAGCGTCCAGTTAGCCAAAAACATTCAGTACTTC. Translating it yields CSVQLAKNIQYF.